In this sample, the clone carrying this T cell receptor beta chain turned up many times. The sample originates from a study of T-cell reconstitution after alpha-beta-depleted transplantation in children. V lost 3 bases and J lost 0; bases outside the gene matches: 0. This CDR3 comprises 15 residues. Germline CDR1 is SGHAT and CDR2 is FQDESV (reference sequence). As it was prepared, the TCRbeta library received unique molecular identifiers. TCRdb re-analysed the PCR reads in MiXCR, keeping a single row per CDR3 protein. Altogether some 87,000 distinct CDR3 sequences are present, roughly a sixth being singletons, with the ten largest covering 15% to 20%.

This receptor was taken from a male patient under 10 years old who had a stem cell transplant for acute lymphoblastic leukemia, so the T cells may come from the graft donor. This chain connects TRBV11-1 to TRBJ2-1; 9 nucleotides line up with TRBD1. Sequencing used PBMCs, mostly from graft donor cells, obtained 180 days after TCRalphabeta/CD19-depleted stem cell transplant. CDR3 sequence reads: CASSLTGGSYNEQFF. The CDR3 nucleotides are TGTGCCAGCAGCTTGACAGGGGGCTCCTACAATGAGCAGTTCTTC.